This T cell receptor beta chain was obtained from a study of metastatic and nonmetastatic thyroid tumors. The table lists this clone with many counts. All patients were untreated before thyroid surgery. Using MiXCR, TCRdb reanalyzed the PCR reads. The table lists approximately 12,000 clones, over 25% of them singletons. This CDR3 has 13 residues. The V gene's germline CDR1 is MNHNS and CDR2 SASEGT. V lost 5 bases and J lost 10, with 15 bases in between. The TCR originated in a male donor with papillary thyroid cancer or a benign thyroid nodule (not recorded which). Some clones in this sample may be carry-over from other donors' samples. The sequenced material came from tumor tissue. V is TRBV6-1 and J is TRBJ2-1; a weak D match, TRBD2 (6 bases). The CDR3 is CASSWGTPGEQFF. CDR3 coding DNA: TGTGCCAGCAGTTGGGGGACTCCCGGGGAGCAGTTCTTC.